This section outlines one T cell receptor beta chain sequence together with its context. Trimming shortened V by 2 bases and J by 6 bases, and 5 bases separated the two germline ends. This CDR3 region has 12 residues. Looked up from germline, CDR1 is SEHNR and CDR2 is FQNEAQ (reference sequence). This specimen belongs to a study of blood T cell repertoires in COVID-19. The assay was immunoSEQ multiplex PCR, and TCRdb's table has in-frame clones only and misses some. This table has some 73,000 clones, approximately 89% appearing once. The specimen sequenced was peripheral blood. The sequence was obtained from a woman in her sixties or seventies with acute or convalescent COVID-19. V is TRBV7-9 and J is TRBJ2-1, with D hard to call. The CDR3 region is CASSLPGNEQFF. For the CDR3, the DNA is TGTGCCAGCAGCTTACCAGGCAATGAGCAGTTCTTC. The full variable domain, rest sourced from reference TRBV7-9 and TRBJ2-1, is DTGVSQNPRHKITKRGQNVTFRCDPISEHNRLYWYRQTLGQGPEFLTYFQNEAQLEKSRLLSDRFSAERPKGSFSTLEIQRTEQGDSAMYLCASSLPGNEQFFGPGTRLTVL.